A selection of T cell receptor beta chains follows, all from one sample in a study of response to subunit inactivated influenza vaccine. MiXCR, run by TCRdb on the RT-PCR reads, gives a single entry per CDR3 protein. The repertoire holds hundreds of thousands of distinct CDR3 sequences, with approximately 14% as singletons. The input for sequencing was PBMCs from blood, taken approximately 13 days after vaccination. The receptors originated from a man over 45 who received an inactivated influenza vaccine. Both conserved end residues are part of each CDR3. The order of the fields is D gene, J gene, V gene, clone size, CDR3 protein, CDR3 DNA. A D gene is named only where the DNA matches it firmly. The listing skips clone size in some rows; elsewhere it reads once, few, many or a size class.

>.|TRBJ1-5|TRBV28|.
CASSLSAGYNQPQHF
TGTGCCAGCAGTTTATCGGCGGGGTACAATCAGCCCCAGCATTTT
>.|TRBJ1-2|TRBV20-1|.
CSARELGLGYGYTF
TGCAGTGCTAGAGAGTTGGGGCTGGGCTATGGCTACACCTTC
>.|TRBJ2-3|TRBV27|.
CASSLSFPALEDTQYF
TGTGCCAGCAGTTTATCGTTCCCAGCGCTCGAGGATACGCAGTATTTT
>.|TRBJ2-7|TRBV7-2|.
CASSLDQGGTYEQYF
TGTGCCAGCAGCTTAGATCAGGGGGGTACCTACGAGCAGTACTTC
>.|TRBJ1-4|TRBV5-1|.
CASSLALSNTNEKLFF
TGCGCCAGCAGCTTGGCCCTGAGCAATACTAATGAAAAACTGTTTTTT
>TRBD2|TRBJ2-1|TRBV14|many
CASSQLTGLAGTAQFF
TGTGCCAGCAGCCAATTAACGGGACTAGCGGGGACCGCGCAGTTCTTC
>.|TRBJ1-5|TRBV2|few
CASRREGVSNQPQHF
TGTGCCAGCAGACGGGAGGGCGTGAGCAATCAGCCCCAGCATTTT
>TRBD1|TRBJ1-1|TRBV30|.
CAWSELTGPREAFF
TGTGCCTGGAGTGAGTTGACAGGGCCTAGAGAAGCTTTCTTT
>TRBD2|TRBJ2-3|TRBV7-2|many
CASSQASGRAVYTQYF
TGTGCCAGCAGCCAAGCTAGCGGGAGGGCCGTGTATACGCAGTATTTT
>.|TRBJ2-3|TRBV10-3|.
CAISDDGYTQYF
TGTGCCATCAGTGATGACGGTTATACGCAGTATTTT
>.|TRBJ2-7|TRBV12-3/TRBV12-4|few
CASSSRVEQYF
TGTGCCAGCAGTTCGAGGGTCGAGCAGTACTTC
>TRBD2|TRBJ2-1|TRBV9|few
CASSAPSGSAYNEQFF
TGTGCCAGCAGCGCACCTAGCGGGTCCGCCTACAATGAGCAGTTCTTC
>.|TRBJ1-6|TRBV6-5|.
CASSYWTDNSPLHF
TGTGCCAGCAGTTACTGGACAGACAATTCACCCCTCCACTTT
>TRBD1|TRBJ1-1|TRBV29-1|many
CSVAYRGQSNTEAFF
TGCAGCGTTGCTTACAGGGGACAGTCGAACACTGAAGCTTTCTTT
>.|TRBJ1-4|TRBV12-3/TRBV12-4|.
CASSFRLNEKLFF
TGTGCCAGCAGTTTCAGGCTTAATGAAAAACTGTTTTTT
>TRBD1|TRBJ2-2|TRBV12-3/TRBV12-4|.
CASSLTPGGSGELFF
TGTGCCAGCTCCCTGACCCCAGGGGGCTCCGGGGAGCTGTTTTTT
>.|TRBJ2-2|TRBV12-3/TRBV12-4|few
CASSLVGSYTGELFF
TGTGCCAGCAGTTTAGTTGGCAGTTACACCGGGGAGCTGTTTTTT
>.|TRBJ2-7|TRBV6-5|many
CASSYSHLAGQRYEQYF
TGTGCCAGCAGTTACTCTCACCTCGCAGGACAGCGCTACGAGCAGTACTTC